This T cell receptor (beta chain) was sequenced during a study of OX40 agonist ivuxolimab in advanced cancers. Germline V gene data show CDR1 as MNHEY and CDR2 as SVGAGI. Unmatched junction bases numbered 8, after V lost 0 bases and J lost 8 bases. The CDR3 runs 16 residues. The protocol was immunoSEQ multiplex PCR, while the TCRdb copy is restricted to in-frame clones and leaves out a portion. Of approximately 47,000 clones listed, around 86% are singletons. Sample: CD4+ or CD8+ T cells sorted from blood, taken in a trial of the OX40 agonist ivuxolimab. This sequence joins TRBV6-5 and TRBJ1-2, with 11 bases matching TRBD1. This sequence originates from an adult with an advanced solid tumor such as melanoma, head and neck, liver or kidney cancer. The CDR3 sequence is CASSYSGTGGIGGYTF. DNA for the CDR3: TGTGCCAGCAGTTACTCCGGGACAGGGGGGATAGGCGGCTACACCTTC.